This T cell receptor beta chain comes out of a study of OX40 agonist ivuxolimab in advanced cancers. The overall study: The study treated patients with ivuxolimab, an agonistic anti-OX40 (CD134) antibody.

The data were produced by immunoSEQ multiplex PCR, yet TCRdb's version contains in-frame clones alone and is incomplete. Here the sample spans around 30,000 clones, around nine tenths being singletons. Germline lookup yields CDR1 WSHSY and CDR2 SAAADI. V was clipped by 8 bases and J by 0 bases, with 14 bases between them. The CDR3 totals 14 residues. In its sample, this clone was seen once. This clonotype was obtained from an adult with an advanced solid tumor such as melanoma, head and neck, liver or kidney cancer. This sequence joins TRBV10-2 and TRBJ2-7; D not resolved. Specimen: CD4+ or CD8+ T cells sorted from blood, collected in a trial of the OX40 agonist ivuxolimab. The CDR3 bases are TGCGCCAGCGCTCAAAGTCCCCTCTCCTACGAGCAGTACTTC. Residues: CASAQSPLSYEQYF.